Listed here are 25 T cell receptor beta chains from one sample, sequenced in a study of T cell repertoires in cytomegalovirus infection. TCRdb re-called the reads with MiXCR, one entry per CDR3 protein. The sample lists approximately 490,000 distinct CDR3 sequences; 11% were seen once. Material: PBMCs. The receptors shown here come from a human donor in good health (CMV status not recorded). Some clones in this sample may be carry-over from other donors' samples.

Ten or more counts support this clonotype. The chain recombines TRBV11-2 with TRBJ1-1, with 7 positions matching TRBD1. V shed 4 bases and J 11 bases; nucleotides not matched to a gene: 13. Germline V gives CDR1 SGHAT, CDR2 FQNNGV. The CDR3 spans 14 residues. The CDR3 here is CASSSWVGTAYAFF. CDR3 coding DNA: TGTGCCAGCAGCTCCTGGGTGGGGACAGCGTATGCTTTCTTT.

The V gene is TRBV27, the J gene TRBJ2-3, with D possibly matching TRBD2 (6 bases). Germline V gene data show CDR1 as MNHEY and CDR2 as SMNVEV (reference sequence). The CDR3 runs 14 residues. V lost 8 bases and J lost 3, with 15 bases in between. Here the CDR3 DNA reads TGTGCCAGCGGTAGCGGCTCCAGAACAGATACGCAGTATTTT. Its protein product is CASGSGSRTDTQYF.

This clonotype came up many times. The chain uses TRBV18 and TRBJ1-1; D unresolved. Trimming cost V 2 bases and J 1 base, with 8 bases left between them. The length of the CDR3 is 14 residues. CDR1 and CDR2 from the germline V gene are KGHSH and LQKENI. In nucleotides, the CDR3 is TGTGCCAGCTCACCAAAGGCCAAGAACACTGAAGCTTTCTTT. Its protein is CASSPKAKNTEAFF.

In this sample, this clonotype turned up many times. This chain connects TRBV10-2 to TRBJ1-2; TRBD1 agrees at 7 bases. Germline CDR1 and CDR2: WSHSY and SAAADI. Trimming cost V 3 bases and J 8 bases; bases outside gene matches: 3. The CDR3 contains 12 residues. In nucleotides, the CDR3 is TGCGCCAGCAGTGACAGGGGGAACGGCTACACCTTC. Residues: CASSDRGNGYTF.

This clonotype was counted many times. The rearrangement uses TRBV6-1 and TRBJ2-1; D may be TRBD1 or TRBD2 (6 bases each). The CDR3 is made up of 16 amino acids. In germline, CDR1 is MNHNS, CDR2 SASEGT. V was trimmed by 1 base and J by 2 bases, leaving 12 bases between them. CDR3 sequence reads: CASSEGRGTPYNEQFF. The DNA for the CDR3 is TGTGCCAGCAGTGAAGGGAGGGGGACCCCCTACAATGAGCAGTTCTTC.

This clonotype was counted at least ten times. V is TRBV20-1 and J is TRBJ2-7; a weak D match, TRBD2 (5 bases). Trimming left V 4 bases short and J 2 bases short, with 18 bases between. The germline V gene has CDR1 DFQATT and CDR2 SNEGSKA (reference sequence). The CDR3 consists of 15 residues. This chain's CDR3 is CSANVKTTFPYEQYF. The CDR3 region has the DNA TGCAGTGCTAATGTGAAGACTACCTTCCCCTACGAGCAGTACTTC.

The chain employs TRBV27 and TRBJ2-7; TRBD2 matches 7 bases. The CDR3 is 17 residues long. V lost 5 bases and J lost 3; bases outside the gene matches: 16. Germline CDR1 is MNHEY and CDR2 is SMNVEV (reference sequence). The CDR3 region has the DNA TGTGCCAGCAGTCACCAAAGCGGGGAAGGCATCATCTACGAGCAGTACTTC. It is translated as CASSHQSGEGIIYEQYF.

J is TRBJ1-4 and V is TRBV27, with D possibly matching TRBD1 (5 bases). CDR1 and CDR2 (germline): MNHEY, SMNVEV (reference sequence). The CDR3 length is 18 residues. V lost 3 bases, J lost 1 base, and 18 bases lay in between. This CDR3 is CASSFLYRGIGTNEKLFF. CDR3 nucleotides: TGTGCCAGCAGTTTTCTTTATAGGGGAATTGGAACTAATGAAAAACTGTTTTTT.

This clonotype showed up many times. The genes are TRBV7-9 and TRBJ2-3; 7 bases fit TRBD2. The germline V gene has CDR1 SEHNR and CDR2 FQNEAQ (reference sequence). The trim removed 5 bases at V and 0 bases at J, leaving 5 bases unmatched. CDR3 length equals 15 residues. The CDR3 is CASSPGTTSTDTQYF. DNA for the CDR3: TGTGCCAGCAGCCCCGGGACTACTAGCACAGATACGCAGTATTTT.

This clonotype was observed many times. J is TRBJ2-1 and V is TRBV7-3; 12 nucleotides align to TRBD2. The length of the CDR3 is 17 residues. CDR1 and CDR2 (germline): SGHTA, FQGTGA. Trimming removed 4 bases from V and 3 bases from J; junction bases left unmatched: 7. Here the CDR3 reads CASSSSSGGAYYNEQFF. The CDR3 bases are TGTGCCAGCAGCTCATCTAGCGGGGGGGCCTACTACAATGAGCAGTTCTTC.

This clonotype was recorded many times. This chain's CDR3 is CASSYLLDIQAFF. The CDR3 nucleotides are TGTGCCAGCAGTTACTTGCTAGACATACAAGCTTTCTTT. The chain links TRBV6-2 or TRBV6-3 to TRBJ1-1; D call uncertain. V gave up 1 base and J gave up 9 bases, with 12 bases separating them. The CDR3 loop spans 13 amino acids. Germline V gene lookup returns CDR1 MNHEY and CDR2 SVGEGT.

This clonotype was seen many times. V and J are TRBV20-1 and TRBJ2-5; 10 nucleotides align to TRBD1. There are 18 residues in the CDR3. The germline CDR1 and CDR2 sequences are DFQATT and SNEGSKA (reference sequence). V gave up 3 bases and J gave up 4 bases; unmatched junction bases: 17. In DNA form, the CDR3 reads TGCAGTGCTAGTCCGACAGGGGGCGAGGAGGGAGGGGGAGAGACCCAGTACTTC. It specifies CSASPTGGEEGGGETQYF.

This clonotype was seen ten or more times. The chain employs TRBV27 and TRBJ1-6; no firm D call. CDR1 and CDR2 (germline): MNHEY, SMNVEV (reference sequence). Trimming cost V 8 bases and J 1 base, with 24 bases left between them. CDR3 size: 19 residues. CDR3 amino acids: CASGPEPPLEASYNSPLHF. In DNA form, the CDR3 reads TGTGCCAGCGGGCCTGAACCCCCCCTGGAGGCATCCTATAATTCACCCCTCCACTTT.

This clonotype was found a few times. The chain carries TRBV10-3 and TRBJ2-1; D is possibly TRBD1 or TRBD2 (5 bases each). Germline V CDR1 and CDR2: ENHRY, SYGVKD. This CDR3 has 15 residues. Trimming cost V 5 bases and J 5 bases, with 16 bases left between them. CDR3 nucleotide sequence: TGTGCCATCAGTCCCAGGGACGCAAGCGACAATGAGCAGTTCTTC. Encoded protein: CAISPRDASDNEQFF.

This clonotype was seen at least ten times. V and J are TRBV7-3 and TRBJ1-1, with D possibly TRBD1 on 6 matching bases. Per the germline V gene, CDR1 is SGHTA and CDR2 is FQGTGA. V was cut by 5 bases and J by 8 bases, with 24 bases left in between. The CDR3 has 16 residues. CDR3 sequence (DNA): TGTGCCAGCAGCCCTTCGGGGGGGGCGCCGGCACTGGAAGCTTTCTTT. This gives the protein CASSPSGGAPALEAFF. The full variable domain, with the rest looked up from reference TRBV7-3 and TRBJ1-1, is GAGVSQTPSNKVTEKGKYVELRCDPISGHTALYWYRQSLGQGPEFLIYFQGTGAADDSGLPNDRFFAVRPEGSVSTLKIQRTERGDSAVYLCASSPSGGAPALEAFFGQGTRLTVV.

The chain joins TRBV27 to TRBJ1-4; D unclear. The length of the CDR3 is 14 residues. Trimming cost V 5 bases and J 5 bases, with 12 bases left between them. The germline gives CDR1 MNHEY, CDR2 SMNVEV (reference sequence). The CDR3 sequence: CASSPAAVNEKLFF. In DNA, the CDR3 is TGTGCCAGCAGTCCGGCGGCAGTCAATGAAAAACTGTTTTTT.

The sample holds many counts of this clonotype. The genes are TRBV28 and TRBJ2-5, with D perhaps TRBD1 (6 bases). V dropped 5 bases and J dropped 3 bases, with 22 bases sitting between them. This CDR3 contains 17 residues. CDR1 and CDR2 (germline): MDHEN, SYDVKM. CDR3 bases: TGTGCCAGCAGTCCCCGGACAGCAGCAAACTTAAAAGAGACCCAGTACTTC. Translated, it gives CASSPRTAANLKETQYF.

This clonotype was detected many times. The genes are TRBV20-1 and TRBJ2-3; 7 bases are a match to TRBD1. The trim removed 4 bases at V and 1 base at J, leaving 2 bases unmatched. Germline lookup yields CDR1 DFQATT and CDR2 SNEGSKA (reference sequence). The CDR3 is 13 amino acids. The CDR3 loop is CSANGQGTDTQYF. The CDR3 DNA sequence: TGCAGTGCTAACGGACAGGGCACAGATACGCAGTATTTT.

This clonotype was detected many times. V is TRBV7-9 and J is TRBJ1-1; 9 bases are shared with TRBD1. The length of the CDR3 is 16 residues. Unmatched junction bases numbered 11, after V lost 5 bases and J lost 4 bases. The V gene's germline CDR1 is SEHNR and CDR2 FQNEAQ (reference sequence). The CDR3 spells CASSGRDRVFGTEAFF. For the CDR3, the DNA is TGTGCCAGCAGCGGCCGGGACAGGGTTTTCGGCACTGAAGCTTTCTTT.

This clonotype was found a few times. The chain combines TRBV5-5 with TRBJ2-5, with D perhaps matching TRBD1 (5 bases). The CDR3 has 15 residues. Germline CDR1 reads SGHKS; CDR2 reads YYEKEE (reference sequence). Trimming removed 1 base from V and 3 bases from J, with 13 bases in between. The CDR3 DNA is TGTGCCAGCAGCTTGAATGGGGCTCAGAAAGAGACCCAGTACTTC. It encodes CASSLNGAQKETQYF.

This clonotype has ten or more counts. CDR3 sequence reads: CASSLNRVYEQYF. The CDR3 region has the DNA TGTGCCAGCAGTTTAAACAGGGTGTACGAGCAGTACTTC. This chain uses TRBV28 with TRBJ2-7; a weak D match, TRBD1 (6 bases). Trimming took off 2 bases at V and 4 bases at J, with 9 bases between the two ends. The CDR3 extends over 13 amino acids. The germline gives CDR1 MDHEN, CDR2 SYDVKM.

This clonotype was seen a few times. This CDR3 reads CASSPRWKETQYF. CDR3 nucleotide sequence: TGTGCCAGCAGCCCCCGGTGGAAAGAGACCCAGTACTTC. The rearrangement links TRBV7-7 to TRBJ2-5; D ambiguous. V lost 5 bases, J lost 3 bases, and 10 bases lay in between. Germline V CDR1 and CDR2: SSHAT, FNYEAQ (reference sequence). The CDR3 spans 13 residues.

At least ten counts were recorded for this clonotype. The rearrangement joins TRBV7-2 to TRBJ1-2; D is perhaps TRBD1 (5 bases). There are 12 residues in the CDR3. Trimming removed 6 bases from V and 5 bases from J, with 10 bases in between. Germline CDR1 and CDR2: SGHTA and FQGNSA. CDR3 sequence: CASSGSGYGYTF. Written as DNA, the CDR3 is TGTGCCAGCAGTGGTTCAGGGTATGGCTACACCTTC. The variable domain in full, completed from reference TRBV7-2 and TRBJ1-2, reads GAGVSQSPSNKVTEKGKDVELRCDPISGHTALYWYRQSLGQGLEFLIYFQGNSAPDKSGLPSDRFSAERTGGSVSTLTIQRTQQEDSAVYLCASSGSGYGYTFGSGTRLTVV.

There are many counts of this clonotype. The chain carries TRBV6-1 and TRBJ2-3; a possible D gene is TRBD1 (6 bases). Germline V gives CDR1 MNHNS, CDR2 SASEGT. The V gene lost 5 bases and the J gene lost 2 bases, with 17 bases spanning the gap. The CDR3 is 16 residues long. Written as DNA, the CDR3 is TGTGCCAGCAGTCCTCAGGGGCAGGGCGCCACAGATACGCAGTATTTT. Translating it yields CASSPQGQGATDTQYF.

The genes are TRBV28 and TRBJ2-1, with TRBD1 matching over 8 bases. V shed 4 bases and J 8 bases; nucleotides not matched to a gene: 10. The CDR3 sequence is 15 residues long. Germline V gene lookup returns CDR1 MDHEN and CDR2 SYDVKM. CDR3 sequence reads: CASSSPTGVNDEQFF. CDR3 DNA: TGTGCCAGCAGTTCCCCGACAGGGGTTAATGATGAGCAGTTCTTC.